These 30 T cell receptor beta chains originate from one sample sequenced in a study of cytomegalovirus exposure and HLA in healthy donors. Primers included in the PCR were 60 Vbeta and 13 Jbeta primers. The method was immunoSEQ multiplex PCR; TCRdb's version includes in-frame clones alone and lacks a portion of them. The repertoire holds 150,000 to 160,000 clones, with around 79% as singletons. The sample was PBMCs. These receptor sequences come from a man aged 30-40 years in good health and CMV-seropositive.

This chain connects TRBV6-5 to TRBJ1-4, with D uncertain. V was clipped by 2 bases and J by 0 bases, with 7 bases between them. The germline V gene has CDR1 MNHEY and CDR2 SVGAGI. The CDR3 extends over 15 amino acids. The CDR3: CASSYSNPTNEKLFF. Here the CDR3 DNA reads TGTGCCAGCAGTTACAGCAACCCAACTAATGAAAAACTGTTTTTT.

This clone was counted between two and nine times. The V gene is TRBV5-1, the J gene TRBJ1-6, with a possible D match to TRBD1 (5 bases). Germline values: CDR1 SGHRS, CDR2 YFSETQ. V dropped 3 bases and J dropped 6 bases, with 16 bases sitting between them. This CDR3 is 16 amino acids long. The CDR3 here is CASSSGSSGGNSPLHF. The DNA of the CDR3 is TGCGCCAGCAGCTCAGGGTCTAGTGGTGGTAATTCACCCCTCCACTTT.

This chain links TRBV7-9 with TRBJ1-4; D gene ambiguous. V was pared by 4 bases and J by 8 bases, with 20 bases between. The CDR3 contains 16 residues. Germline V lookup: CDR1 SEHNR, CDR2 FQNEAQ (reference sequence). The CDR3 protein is CASSSPNGVLLEKLFF. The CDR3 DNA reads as TGTGCCAGCAGCTCCCCCAACGGGGTCCTTTTAGAAAAACTGTTTTTT.

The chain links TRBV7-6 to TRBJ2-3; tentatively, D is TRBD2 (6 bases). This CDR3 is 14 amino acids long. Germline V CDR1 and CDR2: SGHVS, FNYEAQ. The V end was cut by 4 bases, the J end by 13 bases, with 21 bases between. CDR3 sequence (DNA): TGTGCCAGCAGCTCCACGACATCGGGGGAATTGGAGTATTTT. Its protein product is CASSSTTSGELEYF.

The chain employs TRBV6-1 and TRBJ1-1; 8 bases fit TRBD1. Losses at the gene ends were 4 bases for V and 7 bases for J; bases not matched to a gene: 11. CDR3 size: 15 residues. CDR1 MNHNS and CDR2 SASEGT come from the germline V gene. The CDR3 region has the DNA TGTGCCAGCAGTGCCGGACAGGGAGGGCCTAGTGAAGCTTTCTTT. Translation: CASSAGQGGPSEAFF.

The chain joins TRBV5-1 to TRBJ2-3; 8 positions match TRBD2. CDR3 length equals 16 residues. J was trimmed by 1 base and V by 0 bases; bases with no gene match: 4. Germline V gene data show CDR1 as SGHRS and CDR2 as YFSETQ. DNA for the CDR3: TGCGCCAGCAGCTTGGCCGGGACTAGGGGCACAGATACGCAGTATTTT. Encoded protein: CASSLAGTRGTDTQYF.

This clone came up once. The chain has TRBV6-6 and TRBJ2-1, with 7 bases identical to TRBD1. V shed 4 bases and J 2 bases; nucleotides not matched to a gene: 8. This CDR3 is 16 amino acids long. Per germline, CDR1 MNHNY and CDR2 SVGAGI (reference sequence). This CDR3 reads CASSSWTGFTYNEQFF. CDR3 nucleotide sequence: TGTGCCAGCAGTTCTTGGACAGGTTTTACCTACAATGAGCAGTTCTTC.

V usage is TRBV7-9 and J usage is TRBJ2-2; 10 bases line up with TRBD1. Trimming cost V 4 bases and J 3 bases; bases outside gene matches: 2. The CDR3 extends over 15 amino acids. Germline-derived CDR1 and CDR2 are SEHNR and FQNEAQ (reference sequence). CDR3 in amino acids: CASSWTGGYTGELFF. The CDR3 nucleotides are TGTGCCAGCAGCTGGACAGGGGGGTACACCGGGGAGCTGTTTTTT.

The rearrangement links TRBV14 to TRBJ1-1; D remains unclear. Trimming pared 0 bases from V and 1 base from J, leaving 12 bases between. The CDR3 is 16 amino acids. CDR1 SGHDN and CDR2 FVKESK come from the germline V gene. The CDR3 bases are TGTGCCAGCAGCCAAGACGGGGTGCACCGGAACACTGAAGCTTTCTTT. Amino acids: CASSQDGVHRNTEAFF.

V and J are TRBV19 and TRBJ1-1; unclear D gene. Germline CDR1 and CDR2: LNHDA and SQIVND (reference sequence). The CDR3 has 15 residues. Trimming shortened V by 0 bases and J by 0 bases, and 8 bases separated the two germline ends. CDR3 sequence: CASSIERMMNTEAFF. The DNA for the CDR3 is TGTGCCAGTAGTATAGAGCGGATGATGAACACTGAAGCTTTCTTT.

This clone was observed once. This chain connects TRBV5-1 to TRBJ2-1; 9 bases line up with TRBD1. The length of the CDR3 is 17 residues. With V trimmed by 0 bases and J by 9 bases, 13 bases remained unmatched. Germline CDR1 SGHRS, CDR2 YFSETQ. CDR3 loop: CASSLAVSGQGYGEQFF. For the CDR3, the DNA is TGCGCCAGCAGCTTGGCCGTGTCGGGACAGGGCTACGGTGAGCAGTTCTTC.

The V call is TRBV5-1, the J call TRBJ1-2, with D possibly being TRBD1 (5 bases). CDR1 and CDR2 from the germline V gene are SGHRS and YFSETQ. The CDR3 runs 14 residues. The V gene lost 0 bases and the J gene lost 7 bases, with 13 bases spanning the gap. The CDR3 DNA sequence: TGCGCCAGCAGCTTGGGACAGTCGTTTTCTGGCTACACCTTC. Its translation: CASSLGQSFSGYTF.

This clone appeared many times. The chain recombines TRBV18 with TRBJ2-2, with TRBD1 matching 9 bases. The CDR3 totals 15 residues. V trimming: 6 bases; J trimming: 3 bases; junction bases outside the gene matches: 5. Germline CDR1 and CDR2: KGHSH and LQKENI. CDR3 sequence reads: CASSRDRADTGELFF. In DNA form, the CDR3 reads TGTGCCAGCTCCCGGGACAGGGCCGACACCGGGGAGCTGTTTTTT.

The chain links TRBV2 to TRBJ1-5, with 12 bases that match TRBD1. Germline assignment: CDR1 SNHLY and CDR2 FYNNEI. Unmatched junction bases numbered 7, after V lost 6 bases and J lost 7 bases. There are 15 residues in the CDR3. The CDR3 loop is CASSAGTGGQQPQHF. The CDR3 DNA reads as TGTGCCAGCAGCGCCGGGACAGGGGGCCAGCAGCCCCAGCATTTT. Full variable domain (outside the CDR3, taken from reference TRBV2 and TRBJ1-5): EPEVTQTPSHQVTQMGQEVILRCVPISNHLYFYWYRQILGQKVEFLVSFYNNEISEKSEIFDDQFSVERPDGSNFTLKIRSTKLEDSAMYFCASSAGTGGQQPQHFGDGTRLSIL.

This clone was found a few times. DNA of the CDR3: TGTGCCAGCAGTTTCGTCGTTAGCGGGAGGGTAACCGCCTACGAGCAGTACTTC. It codes for CASSFVVSGRVTAYEQYF. V gene TRBV28 combines with J gene TRBJ2-7, with 11 bases identical to TRBD2. The CDR3 totals 18 residues. CDR1 and CDR2 from the germline V gene are MDHEN and SYDVKM. V shed 3 bases, J shed 2 bases, and the junction held 12 bases outside the gene matches. The entire variable domain, with the rest obtained from reference TRBV28 and TRBJ2-7, is as follows: DVKVTQSSRYLVKRTGEKVFLECVQDMDHENMFWYRQDPGLGLRLIYFSYDVKMKEKGDIPEGYSVSREKKERFSLILESASTNQTSMYLCASSFVVSGRVTAYEQYFGPGTRLTVT.

The CDR3 is CASSQGQGANNQPQHF. In DNA form, the CDR3 reads TGTGCCAGCAGCCAAGGACAGGGGGCGAACAATCAGCCCCAGCATTTT. The gene calls are TRBV4-2 and TRBJ1-5; 10 nucleotides line up with TRBD1. V shed 1 base and J 3 bases; nucleotides not matched to a gene: 3. Germline CDR1 is LGHNA and CDR2 is YNFKEQ. This CDR3 has 16 amino acids.

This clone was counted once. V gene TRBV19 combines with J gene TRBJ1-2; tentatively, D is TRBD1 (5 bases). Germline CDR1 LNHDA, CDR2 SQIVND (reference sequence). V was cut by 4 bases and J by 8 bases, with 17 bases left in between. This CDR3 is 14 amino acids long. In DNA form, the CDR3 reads TGTGCCAGTAGTAAATCCTCGGGACTGGGCGGCTACACCTTC. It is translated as CASSKSSGLGGYTF.

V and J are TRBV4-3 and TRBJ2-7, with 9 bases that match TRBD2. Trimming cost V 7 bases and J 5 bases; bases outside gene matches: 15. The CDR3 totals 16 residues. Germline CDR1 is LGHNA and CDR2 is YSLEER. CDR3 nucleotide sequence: TGCGCCAGCAACAGCCCCGCGCGGGGGGGCTTCCACGAGCAGTACTTC. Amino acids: CASNSPARGGFHEQYF.

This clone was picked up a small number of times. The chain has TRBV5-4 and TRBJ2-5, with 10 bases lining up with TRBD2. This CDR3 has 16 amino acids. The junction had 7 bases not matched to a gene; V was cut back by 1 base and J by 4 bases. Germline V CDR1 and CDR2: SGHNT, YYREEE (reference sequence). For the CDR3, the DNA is TGTGCCAGCAGCTTGCAGCTAGCGGGGGCCCGAGAGACCCAGTACTTC. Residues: CASSLQLAGARETQYF.

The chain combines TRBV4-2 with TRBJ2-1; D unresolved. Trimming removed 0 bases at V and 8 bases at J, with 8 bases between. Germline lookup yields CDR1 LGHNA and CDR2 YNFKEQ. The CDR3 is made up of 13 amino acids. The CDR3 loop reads CASSQERSYEQFF. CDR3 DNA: TGTGCCAGCAGCCAAGAAAGAAGCTATGAGCAGTTCTTC.

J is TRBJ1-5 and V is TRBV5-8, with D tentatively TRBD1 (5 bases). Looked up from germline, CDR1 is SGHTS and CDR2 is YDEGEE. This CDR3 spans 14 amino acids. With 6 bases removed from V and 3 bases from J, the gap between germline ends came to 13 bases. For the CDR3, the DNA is TGTGCCAGCAAAGGCAGGGATAACAATCAGCCCCAGCATTTT. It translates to CASKGRDNNQPQHF. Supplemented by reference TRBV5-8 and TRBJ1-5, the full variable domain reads EAGVTQSPTHLIKTRGQQATLRCSPISGHTSVYWYQQALGLGLQFLLWYDEGEERNRGNFPPRFSGRQFPNYSSELNVNALELEDSALYLCASKGRDNNQPQHFGDGTRLSIL.

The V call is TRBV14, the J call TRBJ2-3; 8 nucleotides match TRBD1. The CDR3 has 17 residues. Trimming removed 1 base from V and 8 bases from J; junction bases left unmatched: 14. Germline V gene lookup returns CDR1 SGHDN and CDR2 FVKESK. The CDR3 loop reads CASSQVIGTGPSSTQYF. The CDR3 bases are TGTGCCAGCAGCCAAGTGATAGGGACAGGCCCTTCGAGTACGCAGTATTTT.

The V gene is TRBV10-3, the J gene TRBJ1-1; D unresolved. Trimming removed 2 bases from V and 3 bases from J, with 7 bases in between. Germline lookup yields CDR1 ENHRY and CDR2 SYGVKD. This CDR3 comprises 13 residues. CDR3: CAISEGLDTEAFF. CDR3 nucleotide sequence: TGTGCCATCAGTGAGGGCCTCGACACTGAAGCTTTCTTT.

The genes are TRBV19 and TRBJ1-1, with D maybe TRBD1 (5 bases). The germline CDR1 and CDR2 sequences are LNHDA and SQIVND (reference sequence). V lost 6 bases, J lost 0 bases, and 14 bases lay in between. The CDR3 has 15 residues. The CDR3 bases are TGTGCCAGTAGACGGGGGAGGACCATGAACACTGAAGCTTTCTTT. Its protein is CASRRGRTMNTEAFF.

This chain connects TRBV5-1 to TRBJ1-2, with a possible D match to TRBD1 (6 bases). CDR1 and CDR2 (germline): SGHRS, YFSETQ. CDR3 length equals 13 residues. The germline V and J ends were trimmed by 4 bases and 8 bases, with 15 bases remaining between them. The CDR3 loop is CASSETGPWGYTF. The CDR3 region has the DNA TGCGCCAGCAGCGAGACAGGCCCTTGGGGCTACACCTTC.

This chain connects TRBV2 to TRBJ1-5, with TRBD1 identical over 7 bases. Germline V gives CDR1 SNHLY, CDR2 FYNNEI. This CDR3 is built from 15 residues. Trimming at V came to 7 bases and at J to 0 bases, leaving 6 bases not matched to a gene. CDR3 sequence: CASKIDRASNQPQHF. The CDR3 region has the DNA TGTGCCAGCAAAATCGACAGGGCTAGCAATCAGCCCCAGCATTTT.

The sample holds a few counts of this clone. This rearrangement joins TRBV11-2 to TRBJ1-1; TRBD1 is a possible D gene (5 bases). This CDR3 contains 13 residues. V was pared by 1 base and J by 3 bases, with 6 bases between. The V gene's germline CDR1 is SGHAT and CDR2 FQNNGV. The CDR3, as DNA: TGTGCCAGCAGCTTAGCGGGGGACACTGAAGCTTTCTTT. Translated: CASSLAGDTEAFF.

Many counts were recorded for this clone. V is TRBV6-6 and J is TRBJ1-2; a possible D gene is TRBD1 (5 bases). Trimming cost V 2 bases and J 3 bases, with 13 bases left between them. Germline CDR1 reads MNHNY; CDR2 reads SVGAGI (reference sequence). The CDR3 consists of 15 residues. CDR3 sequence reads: CASSYGAPRDYGYTF. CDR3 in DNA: TGTGCCAGCAGTTACGGGGCCCCCCGGGACTATGGCTACACCTTC.

CDR3 bases: TGTGCCAGCAGACCCCTAGGAGTTTGGGGCAATCAGCCCCAGCATTTT. Its translation: CASRPLGVWGNQPQHF. The V gene is TRBV28, the J gene TRBJ1-5; D is undetermined. Germline CDR1 is MDHEN and CDR2 is SYDVKM. V lost 6 bases and J 2 bases, leaving 17 bases between the germline ends. CDR3 length: 16 amino acids. Filled out from reference TRBV28 and TRBJ1-5, the complete variable domain reads DVKVTQSSRYLVKRTGEKVFLECVQDMDHENMFWYRQDPGLGLRLIYFSYDVKMKEKGDIPEGYSVSREKKERFSLILESASTNQTSMYLCASRPLGVWGNQPQHFGDGTRLSIL.

The CDR3 sequence is CASSQVGPPPQETQYF. Written as DNA, the CDR3 is TGTGCCAGCAGCCAAGTGGGCCCCCCTCCACAAGAGACCCAGTACTTC. The gene calls are TRBV14 and TRBJ2-5; no clear D. The CDR3 has 16 amino acids. Per the germline V gene, CDR1 is SGHDN and CDR2 is FVKESK. Trimming took off 1 base at V and 2 bases at J, with 14 bases between the two ends. Complete variable domain (other parts from reference TRBV14 and TRBJ2-5): EAGVTQFPSHSVIEKGQTVTLRCDPISGHDNLYWYRRVMGKEIKFLLHFVKESKQDESGMPNNRFLAERTGGTYSTLKVQPAELEDSGVYFCASSQVGPPPQETQYFGPGTRLLVL.